A selection of T cell receptor beta chains follows, all from one sample in a study of blood T cells in healthy people across ages. TCRdb independently ran MiXCR on the 5' RACE reads; one entry per CDR3 protein. The sample records fewer than 750,000 distinct CDR3 sequences, around 50% being singletons. The sequenced sample was blood. Receptor source: an elderly man in good health. CDR3s include the opening cysteine and the closing phenylalanine or tryptophan. Fields, in order: J gene, D gene, V gene, clone size, CDR3 DNA, CDR3 protein. The D gene is left open where the match is weak. Part of the rows lack a size; the others show once, few, many or a class for expanded clones.

J: TRBJ1-2
D: -
V: TRBV28
size: -
DNA: TGTGCCAGCAGTTTGGAACAGGGTCACTATGGCTACACCTTC
CDR3: CASSLEQGHYGYTF

J: TRBJ2-3
D: -
V: TRBV20-1
size: -
DNA: TGCAGTGTAGCTCGCCTTGGGGGGCTCACAGATACGCAGTATTTT
CDR3: CSVARLGGLTDTQYF

J: TRBJ2-3
D: -
V: TRBV28
size: few
DNA: TGTGCCAGCAGTTTCGACAGAAGACCTGGCACAGATACGCAGTATTTT
CDR3: CASSFDRRPGTDTQYF

J: TRBJ2-1
D: TRBD1
V: TRBV20-1
size: -
DNA: TGCAGTGCTAGCGCCGGGACAGGGGCCTACAATGAGCAGTTCTTC
CDR3: CSASAGTGAYNEQFF

J: TRBJ2-5
D: TRBD1
V: TRBV4-3
size: -
DNA: TGCGCCAGCAGCCAAGGGGGTATAGTGGGACAGGGTCCGTACTTC
CDR3: CASSQGGIVGQGPYF

J: TRBJ2-7
D: TRBD2
V: TRBV7-9
size: many
DNA: TGTGCCAGCAGCGCTACGACTAGCGGGGGGTCCTACGAGCAGTACTTC
CDR3: CASSATTSGGSYEQYF

J: TRBJ1-1
D: -
V: TRBV9
size: few
DNA: TGTGCCAGCAGCGTCGTGACTGAAGCTTTCTTT
CDR3: CASSVVTEAFF

J: TRBJ1-5
D: -
V: TRBV6-5
size: -
DNA: TGTGCCAGCAGTTTAACGGACAGACCCCCCAATCGGCCCCAGCATTTT
CDR3: CASSLTDRPPNRPQHF

J: TRBJ2-5
D: -
V: TRBV20-1
size: once
DNA: TGCAGTGCTTGTCTCCGGGAGACCCAGTACTTC
CDR3: CSACLRETQYF

J: TRBJ2-3
D: TRBD2
V: TRBV7-9
size: -
DNA: TGTGCCAGCAGCTTAGTTGCGGGAGGCGGAGATACGCAGTATTTT
CDR3: CASSLVAGGGDTQYF

J: TRBJ2-5
D: -
V: TRBV6-5
size: many
DNA: TGTGCCAGCAGCCGAAACCAAGAGACCCAGTACTTC
CDR3: CASSRNQETQYF

J: TRBJ2-1
D: -
V: TRBV5-5
size: -
DNA: TGTGCCAGCAGCAGTCCAACTCAGGGGGGATCCTACAATGAGCAGTTCTTC
CDR3: CASSSPTQGGSYNEQFF

J: TRBJ2-5
D: TRBD1
V: TRBV5-1
size: few
DNA: TGCGCCAGCAGCCAACAGGGGGCTTGGGAGACCCAGTACTTC
CDR3: CASSQQGAWETQYF

J: TRBJ2-1
D: TRBD2
V: TRBV2
size: few
DNA: TGTGCCAGCAGTGCCTTAGCGGGAGGGCCGGCCGAGCAGTTCTTC
CDR3: CASSALAGGPAEQFF

J: TRBJ1-5
D: -
V: TRBV9
size: few
DNA: TGTGCCAGCAGCGTAGGGCCTTTTAGCAATCAGCCCCAGCATTTT
CDR3: CASSVGPFSNQPQHF

J: TRBJ2-7
D: TRBD1
V: TRBV7-3
size: -
DNA: TGTGCCAGCAGCCTCACAGGGGTCCCCTCCTACGAGCAGTACTTC
CDR3: CASSLTGVPSYEQYF

J: TRBJ2-7
D: TRBD1
V: TRBV7-9
size: -
DNA: TGTGCCAGCAGCTTCAACAGGGGGACTGAGCAGTACTTC
CDR3: CASSFNRGTEQYF

J: TRBJ1-1
D: -
V: TRBV12-3/TRBV12-4
size: -
DNA: TGTGCCAGCAGCTCCGGTAGCCTTAGGGCTTTCTTT
CDR3: CASSSGSLRAFF

J: TRBJ2-2
D: -
V: TRBV6-6
size: few
DNA: TGTGCCAGCATCCTCTCGACGAACACCGGGGAGCTGTTTTTT
CDR3: CASILSTNTGELFF

J: TRBJ2-1
D: -
V: TRBV7-2
size: few
DNA: TGTGCCAGCAGTTGGGGCAGGCGAGGAAGTAAAGGCAATGAGCAGTTCTTC
CDR3: CASSWGRRGSKGNEQFF

J: TRBJ2-4
D: -
V: TRBV6-6
size: few
DNA: TGTGCCAGCCGTGCACCCCTTGCCAAAAACATTCAGTACTTC
CDR3: CASRAPLAKNIQYF

J: TRBJ2-7
D: TRBD2
V: TRBV7-9
size: -
DNA: TGTGCCAGCAGCTTCGGGGGGACCTTATACGAGCAGTACTTC
CDR3: CASSFGGTLYEQYF

J: TRBJ2-6
D: -
V: TRBV29-1
size: few
DNA: TGCAGCGTTGAGGCTTTTAGTGGGGCCAACGTCCTGACTTTC
CDR3: CSVEAFSGANVLTF

J: TRBJ2-3
D: -
V: TRBV20-1
size: once
DNA: TGCAGTGCTAGAGCGGCGGCGGGGCGCACAGATACGCAGTATTTT
CDR3: CSARAAAGRTDTQYF

J: TRBJ1-1
D: TRBD1
V: TRBV7-2
size: -
DNA: TGTGCCAGCAGCCCTGGAGGGACAGAGGCGAAGCGGGGTGAAGCTTTCTTT
CDR3: CASSPGGTEAKRGEAFF

J: TRBJ2-1
D: TRBD2
V: TRBV5-1
size: -
DNA: TGCGCCAGCAGCTTGGAAGGCGGGGGGGCCGATGAGCAGTTCTTC
CDR3: CASSLEGGGADEQFF

J: TRBJ2-3
D: TRBD2
V: TRBV29-1
size: many
DNA: TGCAGCGTTGAAGATCAACTAGCGGGGTCCACAGATACGCAGTATTTT
CDR3: CSVEDQLAGSTDTQYF

J: TRBJ2-5
D: -
V: TRBV7-9
size: -
DNA: TGTGCCAGCAGCTCCGAAGCCCCGGAGACCCAGTACTTC
CDR3: CASSSEAPETQYF

J: TRBJ1-6
D: -
V: TRBV20-1
size: -
DNA: TGCAGTGCTAGAACCCAGCATAATTCACCCCTCCACTTT
CDR3: CSARTQHNSPLHF

J: TRBJ2-7
D: -
V: TRBV21-1
size: -
DNA: TGTGCCAGCAGCAAAGGCTGGGATTGGGGAAAGGAGCCCTACGAGCAGTACTTC
CDR3: CASSKGWDWGKEPYEQYF

J: TRBJ1-1
D: -
V: TRBV29-1
size: -
DNA: TGCAGCGTGGCCGGGACACTCCCATTGAACACTGAAGCTTTCTTT
CDR3: CSVAGTLPLNTEAFF

J: TRBJ1-1
D: -
V: TRBV20-1
size: -
DNA: TGCAGTGCTAGTAGGAATGAGAGGTACACTGAAGCTTTCTTT
CDR3: CSASRNERYTEAFF

J: TRBJ2-5
D: -
V: TRBV29-1
size: few
DNA: TGCAGCGTTGGGGCGGTGATACAAGAGACCCAGTACTTC
CDR3: CSVGAVIQETQYF

J: TRBJ2-7
D: -
V: TRBV7-2
size: -
DNA: TGTGCCAGCAGCTTAGAGTGGAATCCTTCCTACGAGCAGTACTTC
CDR3: CASSLEWNPSYEQYF

J: TRBJ1-2
D: -
V: TRBV7-6
size: -
DNA: TGTGCCAGCAGCTTTGGGGAGGGGGGATTAGGTGGCTACACCTTC
CDR3: CASSFGEGGLGGYTF

J: TRBJ2-5
D: -
V: TRBV7-2
size: -
DNA: TGTGCCAGCAGCTTAGTTGTGGGGGGCGGGGAGACCCAGTACTTC
CDR3: CASSLVVGGGETQYF

J: TRBJ2-1
D: TRBD2
V: TRBV20-1
size: -
DNA: TGCAGTGCCGGACTAGCGGGGGGGCTCCATGAGCAGTTCTTC
CDR3: CSAGLAGGLHEQFF

J: TRBJ2-4
D: -
V: TRBV20-1
size: -
DNA: TGCAGTGCCATAGGTCCGGGAGACATTCAGTACTTC
CDR3: CSAIGPGDIQYF

J: TRBJ2-3
D: -
V: TRBV20-1
size: -
DNA: TGCAGTGCTAGACGCCGAGGCCTCACAGATACGCAGTATTTT
CDR3: CSARRRGLTDTQYF